Below, 32 T cell receptor beta chains from the same sample are listed, as sequenced in a study of response to subunit inactivated influenza vaccine. Each CDR3 protein gets one entry after TCRdb re-called the RT-PCR reads with MiXCR. The sample has about 520,000 distinct CDR3 sequences, roughly 27% seen once. The source material was CD4+ T cells sorted from PBMCs, sampled about 5 days after vaccination. The receptors stem from a man in his forties or fifties who received an inactivated influenza vaccine.

The rearrangement uses TRBV20-1 and TRBJ2-7, with 12 bases that match TRBD2. Trimming at V came to 5 bases and at J to 2 bases, leaving 4 bases not matched to a gene. Germline CDR1 reads DFQATT; CDR2 reads SNEGSKA (reference sequence). CDR3 length: 14 amino acids. CDR3 loop: CSAALAGGTYEQYF. The CDR3 DNA follows: TGCAGTGCTGCCCTAGCGGGAGGGACCTACGAGCAGTACTTC.

This clonotype was recorded a few times. This sequence joins TRBV24-1 and TRBJ2-5, with a possible D match to TRBD1 (5 bases). The germline gives CDR1 KGHDR, CDR2 SFDVKD. The CDR3 totals 15 residues. Trimming took off 3 bases at V and 2 bases at J, with 12 bases between the two ends. DNA of the CDR3: TGTGCCACCAGTGATCCCGACGGACAACAAGAGACCCAGTACTTC. Amino acids: CATSDPDGQQETQYF.

This chain connects TRBV10-3 to TRBJ2-2; 8 bases match TRBD2. Germline assignment: CDR1 ENHRY and CDR2 SYGVKD. Unmatched junction bases numbered 6, after V lost 4 bases and J lost 5 bases. This CDR3 spans 15 amino acids. CDR3 DNA sequence: TGTGCCATCAGTGTCAACGGGGGGGGAACCGGGGAGCTGTTTTTT. It yields the protein CAISVNGGGTGELFF.

This rearrangement joins TRBV5-4 to TRBJ2-5, with D maybe TRBD1 (5 bases). The CDR3 has 13 residues. Germline V lookup: CDR1 SGHNT, CDR2 YYREEE (reference sequence). V was clipped by 2 bases and J by 3 bases, with 8 bases between them. This CDR3 reads CASSFPGKETQYF. CDR3 nucleotide sequence: TGTGCCAGCAGCTTTCCAGGGAAAGAGACCCAGTACTTC.

The J gene is TRBJ2-1, the V gene TRBV24-1, with unresolved D. Trimming took off 0 bases at V and 7 bases at J, with 12 bases between the two ends. In germline, CDR1 is KGHDR, CDR2 SFDVKD. The CDR3 spans 15 residues. As DNA, the CDR3 is TGTGCCACCAGTGATTTGCACCCCAGCAAGAATGAGCAGTTCTTC. As protein: CATSDLHPSKNEQFF.

The chain carries TRBV28 and TRBJ2-3; TRBD2 matches at 14 bases. This CDR3 spans 16 amino acids. Looked up from germline, CDR1 is MDHEN and CDR2 is SYDVKM. With V trimmed by 5 bases and J by 4 bases, 5 bases remained unmatched. The CDR3 bases are TGTGCCAGCAGTAGACTAGCGGGGGGGCGCGCAGATACGCAGTATTTT. This sequence encodes CASSRLAGGRADTQYF. The variable domain in full, completed from reference TRBV28 and TRBJ2-3, reads DVKVTQSSRYLVKRTGEKVFLECVQDMDHENMFWYRQDPGLGLRLIYFSYDVKMKEKGDIPEGYSVSREKKERFSLILESASTNQTSMYLCASSRLAGGRADTQYFGPGTRLTVL.

Many counts were recorded for this clonotype. This chain links TRBV5-1 with TRBJ2-3; the D is unclear. The V and J ends lost 4 bases and 6 bases respectively, with 15 bases between them. This CDR3 comprises 14 residues. Germline assignment: CDR1 SGHRS and CDR2 YFSETQ. The chain's CDR3 is CASSPPPVSDTQYF. The CDR3 DNA is TGCGCCAGCAGCCCGCCGCCAGTTTCGGATACGCAGTATTTT.

The CDR3 loop is CASRGRGQETQYF. The CDR3 nucleotides are TGTGCCAGCAGAGGACGAGGGCAAGAGACCCAGTACTTC. The chain is built from TRBV6-1 and TRBJ2-5; perhaps TRBD2 as D (5 bases). This CDR3 comprises 13 residues. V shed 6 bases and J shed 2 bases, with 10 bases lying between them. CDR1 MNHNS and CDR2 SASEGT come from the germline V gene.

This chain connects TRBV27 to TRBJ2-7; TRBD1 matches 11 bases. The trim removed 5 bases at V and 4 bases at J, leaving 10 bases unmatched. The CDR3 spans 16 residues. The germline V gene has CDR1 MNHEY and CDR2 SMNVEV (reference sequence). The DNA for the CDR3 is TGTGCCAGCAGTAAACCCTCCGGGACAGGGGGTTACGAGCAGTACTTC. Its translation: CASSKPSGTGGYEQYF.

The J gene is TRBJ2-7, the V gene TRBV9, with 9 bases fitting TRBD1. V lost 4 bases to trimming and J lost 6 bases; unmatched junction nucleotides: 17. The CDR3 runs 17 residues. Germline CDR1 reads SGDLS; CDR2 reads YYNGEE. CDR3 residues: CASSFRPSRDRVGEQYF. CDR3 nucleotides: TGTGCCAGCAGCTTCAGGCCTAGCCGGGACAGGGTAGGCGAGCAGTACTTC.

This clonotype came up a few times. Relative to the germline gene, one junction end is altered; a read error may explain this. The chain combines TRBV12-3 or TRBV12-4 with TRBJ2-1, with 7 bases matching TRBD1. This CDR3 is built from 11 residues. The CDR3 sequence: CASSHDRVAVF. CDR3 sequence (DNA): TGTGCCAGCAGCCATGACAGGGTGGCGGTTTTC.

The V and J genes are TRBV6-2 or TRBV6-3 and TRBJ2-4; 7 positions agree with TRBD1. V was pared by 6 bases and J by 0 bases, with 11 bases of the junction left unmatched. Per germline, CDR1 MNHEY and CDR2 SVGEGT. The CDR3 has 17 amino acids. CDR3 sequence: CASRSYRDRLAKNIQYF. The CDR3 DNA sequence: TGTGCCAGCAGATCATACCGGGACAGACTAGCCAAAAACATTCAGTACTTC.

This clonotype has more than one count but fewer than ten. The gene calls are TRBV4-3 and TRBJ2-3; D is perhaps TRBD1 (6 bases). Germline V CDR1 and CDR2: LGHNA, YSLEER. This CDR3 has 15 amino acids. V lost 4 bases and J 2 bases, leaving 13 bases between the germline ends. The CDR3 coding sequence is TGCGCCAGCAGCCGAACAGGGTCCTCCACAGATACGCAGTATTTT. It translates to CASSRTGSSTDTQYF.

The V call is TRBV14, the J call TRBJ1-1, with D possibly matching TRBD1 (6 bases). In germline, CDR1 is SGHDN, CDR2 FVKESK. The CDR3 extends over 13 amino acids. V shed 8 bases and J shed 5 bases, with 15 bases lying between them. CDR3 sequence (DNA): TGTGCCAGCCAAGGCTCCAGGGGAACTGAAGCTTTCTTT. Translation gives CASQGSRGTEAFF.

This clonotype was detected once. The chain carries TRBV5-1 and TRBJ2-7, with TRBD1 matching over 8 bases. The germline V gene has CDR1 SGHRS and CDR2 YFSETQ. V shed 5 bases and J 0 bases; nucleotides not matched to a gene: 4. The CDR3 consists of 14 residues. The CDR3 DNA reads TGCGCCAGCAGACGACAGGGGAGCTCCTACGAGCAGTACTTC. Protein sequence: CASRRQGSSYEQYF.

V and J are TRBV27 and TRBJ1-1; D possibly corresponds to TRBD1 (6 bases). V lost 5 bases and J 10 bases, leaving 23 bases between the germline ends. The CDR3 consists of 15 residues. Per germline, CDR1 MNHEY and CDR2 SMNVEV (reference sequence). The CDR3 is CASSPSGALPTRAFF. CDR3 nucleotides: TGTGCCAGCAGTCCGTCAGGGGCCCTACCAACGCGAGCTTTCTTT.

V is TRBV20-1 and J is TRBJ2-1; 8 positions agree with TRBD2. CDR1 and CDR2 (germline): DFQATT, SNEGSKA (reference sequence). The V and J ends lost 1 base and 2 bases, in that order; junction bases with no gene match: 1. This CDR3 is 14 amino acids long. CDR3 coding DNA: TGCAGTGCTAGAGCGGGAGGGACCTACAATGAGCAGTTCTTC. The encoded protein is CSARAGGTYNEQFF.

The chain has TRBV5-4 and TRBJ2-1, with 7 bases matching TRBD1. Germline V gene sequence: CDR1 SGHNT, CDR2 YYREEE (reference sequence). V lost 3 bases to trimming and J lost 6 bases; unmatched junction nucleotides: 3. The CDR3 loop spans 13 amino acids. The CDR3 region is CASSSTGSNEQFF. For the CDR3, the DNA is TGTGCCAGCAGCTCGACAGGGTCCAATGAGCAGTTCTTC.

V usage is TRBV5-1 and J usage is TRBJ2-1, with a possible D match to TRBD1 (5 bases). Germline CDR1 SGHRS, CDR2 YFSETQ. CDR3 length: 13 residues. V gave up 9 bases and J gave up 8 bases, with 18 bases separating them. CDR3 nucleotide sequence: TGCGCCACCTCAGACCAGGGTACAGATGAGCAGTTCTTC. Protein sequence: CATSDQGTDEQFF.

A few counts support this clonotype. V is TRBV20-1 and J is TRBJ2-5; D unclear. The V end lost 5 bases, the J end lost 5 bases, and 15 bases lay between the germline ends. CDR3 length: 13 amino acids. CDR1 and CDR2 (germline): DFQATT, SNEGSKA (reference sequence). The CDR3 sequence: CSAPKTGWETQYF. The CDR3 DNA is TGCAGTGCTCCAAAGACTGGGTGGGAGACCCAGTACTTC.

This rearrangement joins TRBV20-1 to TRBJ2-7; 7 bases agree with TRBD2. CDR1 DFQATT and CDR2 SNEGSKA come from the germline V gene (reference sequence). The V segment lost 3 bases and the J segment 4 bases; nucleotides outside the gene matches: 9. This CDR3 has 14 amino acids. The CDR3 sequence: CSARRAGRRYEQYF. The CDR3 DNA sequence: TGCAGTGCTAGGCGAGCGGGACGTAGGTACGAGCAGTACTTC.

Only a few counts were recorded for this clonotype. CDR3 coding DNA: TGCAGTGCCACACCCGGAGGTACCCAGTACTTC. This codes for CSATPGGTQYF. The J gene is TRBJ2-5, the V gene TRBV20-1, with TRBD2 as a possible D gene (5 bases). The CDR3 covers 11 residues. From germline, CDR1 is DFQATT and CDR2 SNEGSKA (reference sequence). V lost 6 bases and J 8 bases, leaving 13 bases between the germline ends.

This clonotype was seen only a few times. V usage is TRBV2 and J usage is TRBJ2-6; 7 bases map to TRBD2. Per the germline V gene, CDR1 is SNHLY and CDR2 is FYNNEI. This CDR3 region has 16 residues. V shed 6 bases, J shed 0 bases, and the junction held 5 bases outside the gene matches. For the CDR3, the DNA is TGTGCCAGCAGGGCTAGCGGATACTCTGGGGCCAACGTCCTGACTTTC. Its protein is CASRASGYSGANVLTF.

The chain joins TRBV6-5 to TRBJ1-4; TRBD1 might be the D (6 bases). The V and J ends lost 4 bases and 3 bases respectively, with 12 bases between them. CDR3 size: 15 residues. Germline CDR1 reads MNHEY; CDR2 reads SVGAGI. CDR3 nucleotide sequence: TGTGCCAGCAGTTCGCAGGGGTTAGCTAATGAAAAACTGTTTTTT. Protein: CASSSQGLANEKLFF.

There are a few counts of this clonotype. Here the CDR3 reads CASSTPGTGAKNIQYF. DNA for the CDR3: TGCGCCAGCAGCACCCCCGGGACAGGGGCCAAAAACATTCAGTACTTC. The J gene is TRBJ2-4, the V gene TRBV5-1; the match to TRBD1 covers 9 bases. Germline V gene lookup returns CDR1 SGHRS and CDR2 YFSETQ. The J segment lost 1 base and the V segment lost 4 bases, leaving 6 bases of the junction unmatched. CDR3 length: 16 residues.

This clonotype was recorded a few times. The chain uses TRBV2 and TRBJ2-2, with TRBD1 as a possible D gene (5 bases). The CDR3 consists of 14 residues. Germline CDR1 reads SNHLY; CDR2 reads FYNNEI. V was pared by 3 bases and J by 5 bases, with 10 bases between. The CDR3 spells CASSDQGGTGELFF. For the CDR3, the DNA is TGTGCCAGCAGTGATCAGGGTGGGACCGGGGAGCTGTTTTTT.

This chain connects TRBV15 to TRBJ1-5; weak D call: TRBD1 (6 bases). The V gene's germline CDR1 is LNHNV and CDR2 YYDKDF (reference sequence). The CDR3 is 15 residues long. V gave up 4 bases and J gave up 11 bases, with 21 bases separating them. The CDR3 bases are TGTGCCACCAGCAACACCGGGACACTGGGTTGGGCCCAGCATTTT. The encoded protein is CATSNTGTLGWAQHF.

V and J are TRBV6-1 and TRBJ2-7; 8 bases are a match to TRBD1. Germline-derived CDR1 and CDR2 are MNHNS and SASEGT. The CDR3 length is 14 residues. V lost 6 bases and J lost 6; bases outside the gene matches: 10. The CDR3 nucleotides read TGTGCCAGCAGCCTGACCAGGGGGCCTGCCGAGCAGTACTTC. Translated, it gives CASSLTRGPAEQYF.

This clonotype was detected a few times. The rearrangement links TRBV5-1 to TRBJ2-2, with D possibly TRBD2 on 5 matching bases. CDR1 is SGHRS and CDR2 is YFSETQ in the germline V gene. The CDR3 covers 16 residues. The germline V and J ends were trimmed by 1 base and 2 bases, with 12 bases remaining between them. The CDR3 loop is CASSLLAAPNTGELFF. The CDR3 nucleotides read TGCGCCAGCAGCTTGCTAGCCGCCCCTAACACCGGGGAGCTGTTTTTT.

This clonotype was seen once. This chain connects TRBV7-2 to TRBJ2-7; the D is unclear. This CDR3 contains 14 residues. V was clipped by 2 bases and J by 2 bases, with 10 bases between them. Germline V gene lookup returns CDR1 SGHTA and CDR2 FQGNSA. CDR3 nucleotide sequence: TGTGCCAGCAGCTTACGTTGGCTTCCCTACGAGCAGTACTTC. Its protein is CASSLRWLPYEQYF.

The chain is built from TRBV7-2 and TRBJ2-7; D may correspond to TRBD1 or TRBD2 (5 bases each). The V end lost 5 bases, the J end lost 4 bases, and 12 bases lay between the germline ends. Germline loops: CDR1 SGHTA, CDR2 FQGNSA. The CDR3 covers 13 residues. Here the CDR3 DNA reads TGTGCCAGCAGCCCAGGGAGTGAGTACGAGCAGTACTTC. It is translated as CASSPGSEYEQYF. The complete variable domain, with remaining parts taken from reference TRBV7-2 and TRBJ2-7, reads GAGVSQSPSNKVTEKGKDVELRCDPISGHTALYWYRQSLGQGLEFLIYFQGNSAPDKSGLPSDRFSAERTGGSVSTLTIQRTQQEDSAVYLCASSPGSEYEQYFGPGTRLTVT.

The chain recombines TRBV4-1 with TRBJ2-4; no clear D. Trimming cost V 0 bases and J 8 bases, with 11 bases left between them. The CDR3 spans 14 residues. Germline V gene lookup returns CDR1 MGHRA and CDR2 YSYEKL. The CDR3 DNA sequence: TGCGCCAGCAGCCAAGATAGGTCTTGGGACATTCAGTACTTC. As protein: CASSQDRSWDIQYF.